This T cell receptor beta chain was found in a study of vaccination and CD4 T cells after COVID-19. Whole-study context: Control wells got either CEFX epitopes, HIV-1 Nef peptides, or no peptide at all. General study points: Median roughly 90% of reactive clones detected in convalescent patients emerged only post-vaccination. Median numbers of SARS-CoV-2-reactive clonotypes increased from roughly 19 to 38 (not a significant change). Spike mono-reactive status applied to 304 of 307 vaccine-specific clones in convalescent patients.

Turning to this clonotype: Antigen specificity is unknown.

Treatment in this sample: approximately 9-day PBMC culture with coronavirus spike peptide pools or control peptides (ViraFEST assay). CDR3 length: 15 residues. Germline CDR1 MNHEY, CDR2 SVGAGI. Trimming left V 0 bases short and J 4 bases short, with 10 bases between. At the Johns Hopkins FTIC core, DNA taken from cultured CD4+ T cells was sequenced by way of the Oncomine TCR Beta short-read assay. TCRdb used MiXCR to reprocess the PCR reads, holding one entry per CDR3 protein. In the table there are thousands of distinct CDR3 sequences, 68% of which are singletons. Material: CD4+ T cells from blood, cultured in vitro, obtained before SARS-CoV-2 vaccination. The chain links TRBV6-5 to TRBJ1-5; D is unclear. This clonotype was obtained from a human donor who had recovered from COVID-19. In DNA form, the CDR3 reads TGTGCCAGCAGTTACTCAGTGGGCAAAAATCAGCCCCAGCATTTT. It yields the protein CASSYSVGKNQPQHF.